The clone carrying this TCR beta chain has a handful of counts. Its cognate antigen is unknown. The data were obtained in a study of T cell responses to AZD1222 COVID-19 vaccine. Some clones are missing from TCRdb's copy, which holds only in-frame ones; the method was immunoSEQ multiplex PCR. In the table there are over 110,000 clones, roughly 90% of which are singletons. The germline CDR1 and CDR2 sequences are MGHRA and YSYEKL. The CDR3 length is 16 residues. With 2 bases removed from V and 4 bases from J, the gap between germline ends came to 15 bases. Study-wide findings and caveats: With two AZD1222 doses given, Spike-specific TCR breadth and depth both rose. A mostly white British donor set with more females was recruited, and clonal diversity was possibly underestimated. Repertoire sampling was restricted to post-peak T cell response timepoints.

The receptor's source is an adult in good health. The V call is TRBV4-1, the J call TRBJ1-5, with a possible D match to TRBD1 (6 bases). Sequencing used peripheral blood, obtained on day 0 of AZD1222 vaccination. CDR3 nucleotides: TGCGCCAGCAGCCAATTTTCCGGGACACTGAATCAGCCCCAGCATTTT. Its protein product is CASSQFSGTLNQPQHF.